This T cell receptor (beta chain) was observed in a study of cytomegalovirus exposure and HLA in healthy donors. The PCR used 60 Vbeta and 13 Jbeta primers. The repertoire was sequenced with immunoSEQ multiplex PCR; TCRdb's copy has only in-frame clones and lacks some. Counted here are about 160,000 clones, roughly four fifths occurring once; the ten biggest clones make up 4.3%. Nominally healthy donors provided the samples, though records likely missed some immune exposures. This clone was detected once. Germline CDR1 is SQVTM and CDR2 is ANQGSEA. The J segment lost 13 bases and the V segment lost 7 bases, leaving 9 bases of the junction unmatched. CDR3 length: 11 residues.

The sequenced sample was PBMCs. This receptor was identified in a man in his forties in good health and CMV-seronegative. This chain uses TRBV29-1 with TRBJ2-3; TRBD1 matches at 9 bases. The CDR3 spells CSAAPGQGEYF. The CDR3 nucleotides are TGCAGCGCGGCCCCGGGACAGGGCGAGTATTTT.